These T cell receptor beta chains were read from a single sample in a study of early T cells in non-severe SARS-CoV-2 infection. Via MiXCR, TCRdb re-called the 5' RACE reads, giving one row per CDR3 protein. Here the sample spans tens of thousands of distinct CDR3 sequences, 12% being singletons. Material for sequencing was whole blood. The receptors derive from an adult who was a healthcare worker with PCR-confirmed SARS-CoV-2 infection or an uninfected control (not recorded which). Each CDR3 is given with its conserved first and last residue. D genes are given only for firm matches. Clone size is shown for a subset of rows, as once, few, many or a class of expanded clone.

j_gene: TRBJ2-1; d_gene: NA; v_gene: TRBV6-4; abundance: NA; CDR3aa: CASSAQSGAGNEQFF; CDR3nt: TGTGCCAGCAGTGCACAGTCGGGGGCTGGGAATGAGCAGTTCTTC
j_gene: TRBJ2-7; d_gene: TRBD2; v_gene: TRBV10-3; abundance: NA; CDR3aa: CAISDNGSGRAYEQYF; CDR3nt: TGTGCCATCAGTGATAACGGTAGCGGGAGGGCCTATGAGCAGTACTTC
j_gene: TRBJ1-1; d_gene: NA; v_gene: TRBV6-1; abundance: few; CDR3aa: CASSEMNTEAFF; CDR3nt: TGTGCCAGCAGTGAGATGAACACTGAAGCTTTCTTT
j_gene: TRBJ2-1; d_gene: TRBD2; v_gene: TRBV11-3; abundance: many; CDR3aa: CASSSSGSRTGEQFF; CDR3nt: TGTGCCAGCAGCAGTAGCGGGAGCCGAACCGGAGAGCAGTTCTTC
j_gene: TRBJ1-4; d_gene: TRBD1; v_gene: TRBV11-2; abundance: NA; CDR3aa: CASSADRNEKLFF; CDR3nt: TGTGCCAGCAGCGCGGACAGGAATGAAAAACTGTTTTTT
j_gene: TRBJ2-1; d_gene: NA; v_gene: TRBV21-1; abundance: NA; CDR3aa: CASSPRTQSSYNEQFF; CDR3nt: TGTGCCAGCAGCCCCCGGACTCAGAGCTCCTACAATGAGCAGTTCTTC
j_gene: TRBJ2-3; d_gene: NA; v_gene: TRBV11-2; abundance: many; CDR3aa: CASSLLDSLTNTQYF; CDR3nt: TGTGCCAGCAGCTTGTTGGACTCGCTCACAAATACGCAGTATTTT
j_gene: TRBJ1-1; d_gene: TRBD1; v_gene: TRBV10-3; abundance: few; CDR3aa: CAISLRGQLNTEAFF; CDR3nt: TGTGCCATCAGCCTGCGGGGACAGCTAAACACTGAAGCTTTCTTT
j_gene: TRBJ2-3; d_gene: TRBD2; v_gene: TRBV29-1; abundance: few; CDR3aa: CSVDSGRGADTQYF; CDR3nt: TGCAGCGTTGATAGCGGGAGGGGAGCAGATACGCAGTATTTT
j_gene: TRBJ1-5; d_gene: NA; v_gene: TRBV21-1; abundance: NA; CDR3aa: CASRSGDRASNQPQHF; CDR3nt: TGTGCCAGCAGGAGCGGAGACAGGGCGAGCAATCAGCCCCAGCATTTT
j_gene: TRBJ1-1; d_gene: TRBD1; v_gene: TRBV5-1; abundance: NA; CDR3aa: CASSSLTGSDTEAFF; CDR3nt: TGCGCCAGCAGCTCGCTGACAGGGTCGGACACTGAAGCTTTCTTT
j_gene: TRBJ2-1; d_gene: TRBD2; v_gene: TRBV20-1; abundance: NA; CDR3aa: CSAATSGRVNSYNEQFF; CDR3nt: TGCAGTGCTGCGACTAGCGGGAGGGTAAACTCCTACAATGAGCAGTTCTTC
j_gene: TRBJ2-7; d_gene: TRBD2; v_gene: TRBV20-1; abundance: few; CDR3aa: CSAGTGTSEYEQYF; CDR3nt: TGCAGTGCTGGAACCGGGACTAGCGAATACGAGCAGTACTTC
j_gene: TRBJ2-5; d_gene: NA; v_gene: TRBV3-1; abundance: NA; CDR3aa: CASSQVGGQETQYF; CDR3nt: TGTGCCAGCAGCCAAGTTGGCGGTCAAGAGACCCAGTACTTC
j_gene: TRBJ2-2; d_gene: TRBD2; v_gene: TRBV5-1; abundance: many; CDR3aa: CATRLAVNTGELFF; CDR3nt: TGCGCCACCAGACTAGCGGTGAACACCGGGGAGCTGTTTTTT
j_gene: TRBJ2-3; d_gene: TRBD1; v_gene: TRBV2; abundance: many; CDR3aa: CASSGQGKTDTQYF; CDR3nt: TGTGCCAGCAGTGGACAGGGGAAGACAGATACGCAGTATTTT
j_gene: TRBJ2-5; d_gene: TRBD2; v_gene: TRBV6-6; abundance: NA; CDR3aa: CASSPSLGLAGAETQYF; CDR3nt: TGTGCCAGCAGTCCCAGCCTTGGACTAGCGGGGGCAGAGACCCAGTACTTC
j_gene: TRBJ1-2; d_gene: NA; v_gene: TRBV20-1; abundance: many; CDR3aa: CSADFKGDGYTF; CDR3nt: TGCAGTGCTGACTTCAAGGGTGATGGCTACACCTTC
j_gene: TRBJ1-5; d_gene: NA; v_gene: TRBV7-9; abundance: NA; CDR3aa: CASSLGTANQPQHF; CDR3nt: TGTGCCAGCAGCTTAGGTACAGCGAATCAGCCCCAGCATTTT
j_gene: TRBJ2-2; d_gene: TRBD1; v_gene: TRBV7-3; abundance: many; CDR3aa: CASSFAPGTGGLGELFF; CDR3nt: TGTGCCAGCAGTTTTGCCCCCGGGACAGGGGGCCTCGGGGAGCTGTTTTTT